Each of the 9 T cell receptor beta chains below was sequenced from the same sample in a study of HIV-infected patients and healthy controls. TCRdb itself ran the 5' RACE reads through MiXCR, one entry per CDR3 protein. Of around 62,000 distinct CDR3 sequences listed, under 25% are singletons. The sample taken for sequencing was CD4+ T cells from blood. The receptors derive from a human donor in good health.

The chain joins TRBV6-6 to TRBJ1-1; 8 bases line up with TRBD1. V dropped 6 bases and J dropped 1; count of bases not matched to a gene: 16. Per the germline V gene, CDR1 is MNHNY and CDR2 is SVGAGI (reference sequence). The CDR3 covers 18 residues. The CDR3 bases are TGTGCCAGCAGAAACGAGCAGGGGGCGGCCCTTTCGAACACTGAAGCTTTCTTT. Translating gives CASRNEQGAALSNTEAFF.

This clonotype was picked up many times. One end of the junction does not line up with germline, which may come from a read error. The chain combines TRBV29-1 with TRBJ2-4; the match to TRBD1 covers 8 bases. This CDR3 is 15 amino acids long. Looked up from germline, CDR1 is SQVTM and CDR2 is ANQGSEA. This CDR3 is CSVEALTGVKNIQYF. The DNA for the CDR3 is TGCAGCGTGGAAGCTCTGACAGGGGTAAAAAACATTCAGTACTTC. The entire variable domain, with the rest obtained from reference TRBV29-1 and TRBJ2-4, is as follows: SAVISQKPSRDICQRGTSLTIQCQVDSQVTMMFWYRQQPGQSLTLIATANQGSEATYESGFVIDKFPISRPNLTFSTLTVSNMSPEDSSIYLCSVEALTGVKNIQYFGAGTRLSVL.

The J gene is TRBJ2-2, the V gene TRBV29-1, with TRBD2 matching 9 bases. This CDR3 comprises 16 residues. CDR1 and CDR2 (germline): SQVTM, ANQGSEA. The V segment lost 7 bases and the J segment 3 bases; nucleotides outside the gene matches: 12. Here the CDR3 reads CSALLHVAGDTGELFF. CDR3 nucleotide sequence: TGCAGCGCCTTACTCCATGTAGCGGGAGACACCGGGGAGCTGTTTTTT.

This clonotype was observed at least ten times. The chain has TRBV15 and TRBJ2-3; 7 positions agree with TRBD2. J gave up 0 bases and V 3 bases, and 12 bases lay outside the gene matches. Germline assignment: CDR1 LNHNV and CDR2 YYDKDF (reference sequence). The CDR3 covers 18 residues. The CDR3 sequence is CATSRGSQAGLSTDTQYF. The CDR3 coding sequence is TGTGCCACCAGCAGGGGATCTCAAGCGGGGTTAAGCACAGATACGCAGTATTTT.

This clonotype occurred many times. The V and J genes are TRBV20-1 and TRBJ2-4; perhaps TRBD2 as D (6 bases). The V gene's germline CDR1 is DFQATT and CDR2 SNEGSKA (reference sequence). CDR3 length: 13 residues. V lost 6 bases to trimming and J lost 7 bases, with 16 bases between them. The CDR3 nucleotides are TGCAGTGCAGGAGGAGGGCCTGGGAACATTCAGTACTTC. It translates to CSAGGGPGNIQYF.

V gene TRBV20-1 combines with J gene TRBJ1-5; 7 bases align to TRBD1. The CDR3 totals 18 residues. Trimming took 3 bases from V and 0 from J; bases not matched to a gene: 14. CDR1 DFQATT and CDR2 SNEGSKA come from the germline V gene (reference sequence). The CDR3 spells CSASSDRAGGYSNQPQHF. CDR3 in DNA: TGCAGTGCTAGTTCCGACAGGGCCGGGGGATATAGCAATCAGCCCCAGCATTTT.

Many counts were recorded for this clonotype. The rearrangement uses TRBV6-4 and TRBJ2-6; unclear D gene. V was cut by 10 bases and J by 0 bases, with 7 bases left in between. The CDR3 is 13 residues long. Germline CDR1 is MRHNA and CDR2 is SNTAGT. CDR3 amino acids: CATSASGANVLTF. The DNA for the CDR3 is TGTGCCACCTCGGCCTCTGGGGCCAACGTCCTGACTTTC.

The rearrangement joins TRBV11-2 to TRBJ1-2; 9 bases are shared with TRBD1. CDR3 size: 15 residues. The J segment lost 4 bases and the V segment lost 5 bases, leaving 8 bases of the junction unmatched. Germline CDR1 is SGHAT and CDR2 is FQNNGV. CDR3 sequence: CASSPPDRGGYGYTF. The CDR3 DNA follows: TGTGCCAGCAGCCCCCCGGACAGGGGCGGCTATGGCTACACCTTC.

In its sample, this clonotype was seen a few times. This chain joins TRBV5-4 and TRBJ1-1; D remains unclear. Per germline, CDR1 SGHNT and CDR2 YYREEE (reference sequence). The ends were cut back, 4 bases at V and 1 base at J, with 8 bases in the middle. This CDR3 region has 13 residues. The CDR3 nucleotides are TGTGCCAGCAGCGGTTCGAAGAACACTGAAGCTTTCTTT. It translates to CASSGSKNTEAFF.